The sequence of this T cell receptor beta chain was determined in a study of blood T cell repertoires in COVID-19. Study information: Sites in the United States, Italy and Spain provided acute and convalescent COVID-19 samples. Nucleic acid was either cDNA or gDNA, and it came from T cells, B-cell-depleted T cells, or PBMCs.

Original processing notes: Amplifying reference gene primers gave estimates of nucleated cell counts. Profiling relied on immunoSEQ multiplex PCR, and the TCRdb table lists in-frame clones only, not all of them. The V and J calls and clone size were taken over from that table, and D and trimming were inferred from the DNA. The table lists about 280,000 clones, approximately 90% of them singletons. The CDR3 runs 14 residues. Germline CDR1 LNHDA, CDR2 SQIVND (reference sequence). The V and J ends lost 3 bases and 4 bases respectively, with 12 bases between them. The J gene is TRBJ1-1, the V gene TRBV19; the D gene is possibly TRBD1 (5 bases). Sequencing was done on a sample of peripheral blood. The TCR comes from a woman between 25 and 40 years old with active or convalescent COVID-19. The chain's CDR3 is CASSMGSGGTEAFF. The CDR3 DNA follows: TGTGCCAGTAGTATGGGGTCGGGGGGCACTGAAGCTTTCTTT. Based on the CDR3 plus reference TRBV19 and TRBJ1-1, the full variable domain is DGGITQSPKYLFRKEGQNVTLSCEQNLNHDAMYWYRQDPGQGLRLIYYSQIVNDFQKGDIAEGYSVSREKKESFPLTVTSAQKNPTAFYLCASSMGSGGTEAFFGQGTRLTVV.